This TCR beta chain came from a study of shared clonotypes between healthy human individuals. Across the study: The cohort comprised a couple of women and a few men. Their ages spanned 18 to 49 years.

Only in-frame clones appear in the TCRdb table, and some are missing; sequencing was by immunoSEQ multiplex PCR. The sample records approximately 2.4 million clones, 95% being singletons. With regard to this clone: No antigen is known for it.

Trimming removed 10 bases from V and 1 base from J, with 14 bases in between. Germline V lookup: CDR1 SNHLY, CDR2 FYNNEI. CDR3 length: 13 amino acids. Study-level findings and limits: Larger estimated richness was generally recorded for naive subsets relative to memory subsets.

The sample taken for sequencing was naive CD4+ T cells sorted from blood. Subset indicated: CD45RA+ positively selected. The chain is built from TRBV2 and TRBJ2-7, with a tentative D call TRBD1 (5 bases). This receptor was obtained from a man between 18 and 35 years old in good health. The CDR3 protein is CATQKDISYEQYF. For the CDR3, the DNA is TGTGCCACCCAGAAGGACATTTCCTACGAGCAGTACTTC.